The 25 T cell receptor beta chains listed next were all sequenced from one sample in a study of graft-versus-host responses after intestinal transplantation. Investigators treated the graft tissue so that it released intraepithelial and lamina propria lymphocytes. The method was immunoSEQ multiplex PCR; TCRdb's version includes in-frame clones alone and lacks a portion of them. The sample lists about 29,000 clones, 65% to 80% seen once, with around 2.9% in the top ten. The sequencing used ileum tissue, collected 98 days after intestinal transplantation. These receptors all stem from a human patient who received an intestinal transplant, so some T cells may come from the graft donor.

The chain couples TRBV11-2 to TRBJ1-3; D unclear. The CDR3 extends over 14 amino acids. The ends were cut back, 5 bases at V and 4 bases at J, with 12 bases in the middle. CDR1 and CDR2 from the germline V gene are SGHAT and FQNNGV. The CDR3 DNA follows: TGTGCCAGCAGCGCGCAGATCAGGGGAAACACCATATATTTT. Translating gives CASSAQIRGNTIYF. Together with reference TRBV11-2 and TRBJ1-3, the CDR3 gives the full variable domain: EAGVAQSPRYKIIEKRQSVAFWCNPISGHATLYWYQQILGQGPKLLIQFQNNGVVDDSQLPKDRFSAERLKGVDSTLKIQPAKLEDSAVYLCASSAQIRGNTIYFGEGSWLTVV.

The gene calls are TRBV2 and TRBJ1-6; 8 bases match TRBD1. The CDR3 runs to 14 residues. V was pared by 5 bases and J by 9 bases, with 6 bases of the junction left unmatched. CDR1 is SNHLY, CDR2 FYNNEI, per germline. The CDR3 region has the DNA TGTGCCAGCAGTACCCAGGACAGGGCTTCACCCCTCCACTTT. This gives the protein CASSTQDRASPLHF.

The chain couples TRBV4-1 to TRBJ2-5; 9 nucleotides line up with TRBD1. The J segment lost 4 bases and the V segment lost 4 bases, leaving 7 bases of the junction unmatched. The CDR3 totals 15 residues. Germline CDR1 MGHRA, CDR2 YSYEKL. CDR3 nucleotides: TGCGCCAGCAGCCTTCGGACAGGGGCGGGAGAGACCCAGTACTTC. Translated, it gives CASSLRTGAGETQYF.

The chain uses TRBV5-5 and TRBJ2-3; the match to TRBD2 covers 9 bases. From germline, CDR1 is SGHKS and CDR2 YYEKEE (reference sequence). Trimming took 2 bases from V and 2 from J; bases not matched to a gene: 6. CDR3 length equals 16 residues. CDR3 sequence (DNA): TGTGCCAGCAGCTTAGGCGCGGGGGGGATCACAGATACGCAGTATTTT. Translating it yields CASSLGAGGITDTQYF.

The chain combines TRBV27 with TRBJ1-6; possible D gene TRBD1, 6 bases. Germline CDR1 MNHEY, CDR2 SMNVEV (reference sequence). The CDR3 loop spans 18 amino acids. V was pared by 5 bases and J by 3 bases, with 20 bases between. CDR3 loop: CASSPLRTALYYNSPLHF. As DNA, the CDR3 is TGTGCCAGCAGTCCCCTGCGGACAGCCCTTTACTATAATTCACCCCTCCACTTT.

This clone was detected once. J is TRBJ2-3 and V is TRBV5-4; D remains ambiguous. Germline V gene sequence: CDR1 SGHNT, CDR2 YYREEE (reference sequence). With 3 bases removed from V and 8 bases from J, the gap between germline ends came to 13 bases. The CDR3 consists of 13 residues. CDR3 nucleotide sequence: TGTGCCAGCAGCTCCACCGAGGCCCCTACGCAGTATTTT. Translating gives CASSSTEAPTQYF.

Details on this clone: This specimen includes other DNA sequences encoding the same CDR3. This chain links TRBV7-8 with TRBJ1-2, with D tentatively TRBD1 (6 bases). Germline V gives CDR1 SGHVS, CDR2 FQNEAQ. This CDR3 has 13 amino acids. V lost 3 bases and J 4 bases, leaving 9 bases between the germline ends. CDR3 sequence (DNA): TGTGCCAGCAGCTTTGGGGGCGGCTATGGCTACACCTTC. This translates into CASSFGGGYGYTF.

In its sample, this clone was seen a few times. The chain employs TRBV6-1 and TRBJ1-3; D uncertain. Trimming removed 5 bases at V and 1 base at J, with 9 bases between. CDR3 size: 14 residues. Germline V CDR1 and CDR2: MNHNS, SASEGT. The CDR3 DNA reads TGTGCCAGCAGTCTGGGGAGATCTGGAAACACCATATATTTT. Protein product: CASSLGRSGNTIYF.

The chain employs TRBV7-9 and TRBJ1-1; tentatively, D is TRBD1 (6 bases). This CDR3 region has 14 residues. Germline values: CDR1 SEHNR, CDR2 FQNEAQ (reference sequence). Trimming left V 4 bases short and J 3 bases short, with 12 bases between. The CDR3 sequence: CASSSTGIDTEAFF. CDR3 DNA sequence: TGTGCCAGCAGCTCTACAGGGATCGACACTGAAGCTTTCTTT.

The chain combines TRBV27 with TRBJ2-2; perhaps TRBD2 as D (7 bases). Trimming shortened V by 3 bases and J by 1 base, and 12 bases separated the two germline ends. The CDR3 sequence is 16 residues long. The germline CDR1 and CDR2 sequences are MNHEY and SMNVEV (reference sequence). For the CDR3, the DNA is TGTGCCAGCAGTTTGTACGGGGGGCTGAACACCGGGGAGCTGTTTTTT. Translating gives CASSLYGGLNTGELFF.

The chain recombines TRBV4-2 with TRBJ2-7; TRBD2 matches at 7 bases. The CDR3 contains 16 residues. The germline V gene has CDR1 LGHNA and CDR2 YNFKEQ. Trimming at V came to 0 bases and at J to 4 bases, leaving 9 bases not matched to a gene. The CDR3 DNA follows: TGTGCCAGCAGCCAAGAGACTAGCCCTATAGGGTACGAGCAGTACTTC. Its protein product is CASSQETSPIGYEQYF.

This sequence joins TRBV5-1 and TRBJ2-7; tentative D call: TRBD1 (6 bases). The CDR3 has 15 residues. Germline CDR1 is SGHRS and CDR2 is YFSETQ. Trimming removed 3 bases from V and 3 bases from J, with 16 bases in between. The DNA of the CDR3 is TGCGCCAGCAGCTCACTACAGGGCGTCAGCTACGAGCAGTACTTC. This codes for CASSSLQGVSYEQYF. The full variable domain, its missing parts supplied by reference TRBV5-1 and TRBJ2-7, is KAGVTQTPRYLIKTRGQQVTLSCSPISGHRSVSWYQQTPGQGLQFLFEYFSETQRNKGNFPGRFSGRQFSNSRSEMNVSTLELGDSALYLCASSSLQGVSYEQYFGPGTRLTVT.

This clone was counted once. This sample also contains other DNA sequences that code for the same CDR3. The chain links TRBV5-1 to TRBJ2-2; the D is unclear. V was trimmed by 4 bases and J by 5 bases, leaving 9 bases between them. The CDR3 has 13 residues. Germline CDR1 and CDR2: SGHRS and YFSETQ. CDR3 in DNA: TGCGCCAGCAGCGGATATGGTACCGGGGAGCTGTTTTTT. This gives the protein CASSGYGTGELFF.

The chain recombines TRBV9 with TRBJ2-5, with D maybe TRBD1 (6 bases). Trimming stripped 4 bases from V and 2 bases from J, with 12 bases between. The CDR3 contains 14 residues. The germline CDR1 and CDR2 sequences are SGDLS and YYNGEE. This CDR3 is CASSPSGQQETQYF. The DNA for the CDR3 is TGTGCCAGCAGCCCCTCCGGACAGCAAGAGACCCAGTACTTC.

The chain combines TRBV23-1 with TRBJ1-1; D is undetermined. TRBV23-1 is an ORF; its function is uncertain. Trimming shortened V by 2 bases and J by 6 bases, and 19 bases separated the two germline ends. This CDR3 has 16 residues. The CDR3 protein is CASSQNLKNLGAEAFF. CDR3 bases: TGCGCCAGCAGTCAAAATCTCAAGAACCTGGGCGCTGAAGCTTTCTTT.

V usage is TRBV30 and J usage is TRBJ1-1; D gene unclear. V was trimmed by 1 base and J by 5 bases, leaving 8 bases between them. Germline assignment: CDR1 GTSNPN and CDR2 SVGIG (reference sequence). This CDR3 has 12 residues. CDR3 DNA: TGTGCCTGGAGTGCTATGGGAACTGAAGCTTTCTTT. It translates to CAWSAMGTEAFF.

This sequence joins TRBV2 and TRBJ1-1; a possible D gene is TRBD1 (5 bases). There are 15 residues in the CDR3. Trimming pared 2 bases from V and 4 bases from J, leaving 14 bases between. Germline-derived CDR1 and CDR2 are SNHLY and FYNNEI. The CDR3 coding sequence is TGTGCCAGCAGTGAATCGAGGGGAGCGGTCACTGAAGCTTTCTTT. This encodes CASSESRGAVTEAFF.

This clone is termed medium-sized. The rearrangement links TRBV30 to TRBJ2-7; TRBD2 matches at 8 bases. Trimming took 4 bases from V and 5 from J; bases not matched to a gene: 7. The CDR3 contains 13 residues. Germline V CDR1 and CDR2: GTSNPN, SVGIG (reference sequence). The CDR3, as DNA: TGTGCCTGGACAATCGGGGGGGCCCACGAGCAGTACTTC. Translating it yields CAWTIGGAHEQYF.

This clone was observed a few times. Here the CDR3 reads CASSQIQGADTQYF. The CDR3 coding sequence is TGTGCCAGCAGCCAGATACAGGGGGCAGATACGCAGTATTTT. This chain connects TRBV4-2 to TRBJ2-3, with 8 bases lining up with TRBD1. The CDR3 covers 14 residues. Germline V gene data show CDR1 as LGHNA and CDR2 as YNFKEQ. Trimming at V came to 3 bases and at J to 4 bases, leaving 3 bases not matched to a gene.

The rearrangement joins TRBV6-5 to TRBJ2-7; a possible D gene is TRBD2 (5 bases). This CDR3 region has 15 residues. The V gene lost 0 bases and the J gene lost 0 bases, with 9 bases spanning the gap. CDR1 is MNHEY, CDR2 SVGAGI, per germline. CDR3 bases: TGTGCCAGCAGTTACTCGGGGAGTAGCTCCTACGAGCAGTACTTC. Its translation is CASSYSGSSSYEQYF.

J is TRBJ2-4 and V is TRBV4-1; 11 bases fit TRBD2. CDR1 and CDR2 (germline): MGHRA, YSYEKL. The CDR3 is made up of 15 amino acids. V was pared by 4 bases and J by 1 base, with 0 bases of the junction left unmatched. The CDR3 DNA reads as TGCGCCAGCAGCCGGACTAGCGGGGCCAAAAACATTCAGTACTTC. The encoded protein is CASSRTSGAKNIQYF.

The chain couples TRBV5-6 to TRBJ2-1, with 7 bases matching TRBD2. Trimming cost V 8 bases and J 6 bases; bases outside gene matches: 17. CDR1 is SGHDT, CDR2 YYEEEE, per germline. The CDR3 spans 16 residues. This CDR3 reads CASRREGWGLGNEQFF. CDR3 bases: TGTGCCAGTAGGAGGGAGGGATGGGGTTTGGGCAATGAGCAGTTCTTC. Full variable domain (missing parts from reference TRBV5-6 and TRBJ2-1): DAGVTQSPTHLIKTRGQQVTLRCSPKSGHDTVSWYQQALGQGPQFIFQYYEEEERQRGNFPDRFSGHQFPNYSSELNVNALLLGDSALYLCASRREGWGLGNEQFFGPGTRLTVL.

The chain recombines TRBV9 with TRBJ2-1; D remains unclear. The V end lost 2 bases, the J end lost 10 bases, and 13 bases lay between the germline ends. The CDR3 is made up of 13 amino acids. Germline CDR1 SGDLS, CDR2 YYNGEE. CDR3 coding DNA: TGTGCCAGCAGCGTGGGTTATGGGCAGGAGCAGTTCTTC. Protein product: CASSVGYGQEQFF.

This chain joins TRBV7-3 and TRBJ2-3; no definite D call. This CDR3 is built from 12 residues. Deletions cut 1 base from V and 9 bases from J, with 8 bases between. Germline-derived CDR1 and CDR2 are SGHTA and FQGTGA. CDR3 loop: CASSLMDGTQYF. DNA of the CDR3: TGTGCCAGCAGCTTAATGGATGGCACGCAGTATTTT.

The chain has TRBV9 and TRBJ2-3, with a tentative D call TRBD2 (7 bases). Trimming pared 3 bases from V and 1 base from J, leaving 18 bases between. CDR3 length: 17 residues. CDR1 is SGDLS, CDR2 YYNGEE, per germline. Here the CDR3 reads CASSGRGRHGGTDTQYF. CDR3 DNA: TGTGCCAGCAGCGGGCGGGGGCGGCACGGGGGCACAGATACGCAGTATTTT.